A single sample is the source of the 30 T cell receptor beta chains below, sequenced in a study of regulatory T cells in long-lasting Graves disease. Regarding time point: newly diagnosed GD, antithyroid drugs for less than 3 months. Extracted RNA from PBMCs served as the source of the TCR library. Arm-PCR of CDR3 regions and iRepertoire HTBI primers were the basis on which TCR beta libraries were built. TCRdb itself ran the multiplex PCR reads through MiXCR, one entry per CDR3 protein. The table has over 400,000 distinct CDR3 sequences, roughly 15% seen once. These data were also reused for a study on T cells in Graves' hyperthyroidism and ophthalmopathy.

The starting material was peripheral blood mononuclear cells (PBMCs), obtained at new diagnosis, from a patient treated with antithyroid drugs. The receptors derive from a woman aged 45 to 65 with Graves disease.

With regard to this clonotype: An end of the junction does not agree with germline; a read error may underlie this. This rearrangement joins TRBV6-5 to TRBJ2-3; D remains unclear. Germline V CDR1 and CDR2: MNHEY, SVGAGI. This CDR3 is 15 amino acids long. The CDR3 DNA sequence: TGTGCCAGCAGTGACTCGGCAGGTAGCACAGATACGCAGTATTTT. Its protein is CASSDSAGSTDTQYF.

Turning to this clonotype: A single base separates this from a much larger clone, so it may be a read error. V gene TRBV2 combines with J gene TRBJ2-7; the D gene is possibly TRBD1 (6 bases). This CDR3 is 14 amino acids long. The V and J ends lost 7 bases and 5 bases respectively, with 18 bases between them. The germline V gene has CDR1 SNHLY and CDR2 FYNNEI. The CDR3 DNA reads as TGTGCCAGCATCAAAGACAGGCTGCCTGACGAGCAGTACTTC. Amino acid sequence: CASIKDRLPDEQYF.

In regard to this clonotype: Being one base from a much bigger clone, this may be a read error. The chain recombines TRBV15 with TRBJ2-1; TRBD2 matches 11 bases. CDR3 length: 15 residues. V lost 2 bases and J lost 10; bases outside the gene matches: 7. The germline V gene has CDR1 LNHNV and CDR2 YYDKDF (reference sequence). CDR3 DNA: TGTGCCACCAGCAGAAGTCTAGCGGGAGGTTACGAGCAGTTCTTC. It encodes CATSRSLAGGYEQFF. Full variable domain (outside the CDR3, taken from reference TRBV15 and TRBJ2-1): DAMVIQNPRYQVTQFGKPVTLSCSQTLNHNVMYWYQQKSSQAPKLLFHYYDKDFNNEADTPDNFQSRRPNTSFCFLDIRSPGLGDTAMYLCATSRSLAGGYEQFFGPGTRLTVL.

This clonotype turned up a few times. V gene TRBV18 combines with J gene TRBJ2-6, with D possibly being TRBD2 (6 bases). Germline V lookup: CDR1 KGHSH, CDR2 LQKENI. The CDR3 totals 15 residues. V was pared by 6 bases and J by 3 bases, with 12 bases between. The CDR3 DNA sequence: TGTGCCAGCTCCCGCGCGGGGAGTGGGGCCAACGTCCTGACTTTC. Translated: CASSRAGSGANVLTF.

V and J are TRBV6-5 and TRBJ2-3; TRBD1 is a possible D gene (5 bases). The CDR3 length is 18 residues. Trimming removed 0 bases from V and 1 base from J, with 17 bases in between. The germline V gene has CDR1 MNHEY and CDR2 SVGAGI. DNA for the CDR3: TGTGCCAGCAGTTACTCTCTGGGGCAAGGCTCTGGCACAGATACGCAGTATTTT. Translation: CASSYSLGQGSGTDTQYF.

This clonotype occurred a few times. This chain uses TRBV30 with TRBJ1-6; D is possibly TRBD1 (6 bases). V dropped 0 bases and J dropped 5 bases, with 8 bases sitting between them. The CDR3 has 14 amino acids. Germline V gives CDR1 GTSNPN, CDR2 SVGIG (reference sequence). Here the CDR3 reads CAWSVQGNNSPLHF. CDR3 DNA sequence: TGTGCCTGGAGTGTACAGGGAAATAATTCACCCCTCCACTTT.

The chain carries TRBV7-9 and TRBJ2-5, with TRBD2 as a possible D gene (5 bases). CDR1 and CDR2 from the germline V gene are SEHNR and FQNEAQ (reference sequence). This CDR3 has 12 residues. V lost 3 bases, J lost 5 bases, and 7 bases lay in between. The CDR3: CASSFGEETQYF. CDR3 nucleotide sequence: TGTGCCAGCAGCTTTGGGGAGGAGACCCAGTACTTC.

There are many counts of this clonotype. The chain recombines TRBV20-1 with TRBJ2-1; the D gene is possibly TRBD1 (5 bases). There are 15 residues in the CDR3. The germline gives CDR1 DFQATT, CDR2 SNEGSKA (reference sequence). The V and J ends lost 0 bases and 3 bases respectively, with 12 bases between them. Written as DNA, the CDR3 is TGCAGTGCTAGAGATAGCCAGGGCATCTACAATGAGCAGTTCTTC. Translating it yields CSARDSQGIYNEQFF.

In its sample, this clonotype was seen a few times. The CDR3 DNA sequence: TGTGCCAGCAGCCCCGATGGGACTAGCGGGAGGAGGTCGGAGACCCAGTACTTC. This encodes CASSPDGTSGRRSETQYF. The rearrangement uses TRBV6-1 and TRBJ2-5; 15 bases line up with TRBD2. Looked up from germline, CDR1 is MNHNS and CDR2 is SASEGT. The CDR3 has 18 residues. V was pared by 6 bases and J by 5 bases, with 13 bases of the junction left unmatched.

About this clonotype: With a much larger clone just one base away, this may be a read error. The CDR3 ends on some other residue instead of the conserved phenylalanine or tryptophan, so this is likely a read error. The chain links TRBV7-9 to TRBJ2-3, with TRBD1 matching 7 bases. CDR1 and CDR2 from the germline V gene are SEHNR and FQNEAQ (reference sequence). Losses at the gene ends were 5 bases for V and 5 bases for J; bases not matched to a gene: 19. CDR3 length: 18 residues. The CDR3: CASSGYKGPGGPQDTQYV. CDR3 nucleotide sequence: TGTGCCAGCAGCGGATACAAGGGTCCAGGGGGACCACAAGATACGCAGTATGTT.

This clonotype has ten or more counts. The V gene is TRBV5-1, the J gene TRBJ2-5; D unresolved. The V and J ends lost 0 bases and 0 bases respectively, with 9 bases between them. In germline, CDR1 is SGHRS, CDR2 YFSETQ. The CDR3 sequence is 15 residues long. The CDR3 sequence is CASSLGRSDQETQYF. The CDR3 DNA follows: TGCGCCAGCAGCTTGGGGCGTTCGGACCAAGAGACCCAGTACTTC.

This clonotype came up many times. The chain carries TRBV7-2 and TRBJ1-2, with TRBD1 as a possible D gene (6 bases). V lost 1 base and J lost 4, with 10 bases in between. The CDR3 totals 14 residues. Per the germline V gene, CDR1 is SGHTA and CDR2 is FQGNSA. The CDR3 is CASSLEGEGYGYTF. CDR3 nucleotide sequence: TGTGCCAGCAGCTTAGAGGGGGAAGGCTATGGCTACACCTTC.

J is TRBJ2-7 and V is TRBV2; TRBD1 aligns across 7 bases. Per the germline V gene, CDR1 is SNHLY and CDR2 is FYNNEI. The CDR3 totals 14 residues. J lost 0 bases, V lost 8 bases, and 7 bases had no gene match. As DNA, the CDR3 is TGTGCCAGCGGCCCGGACAGGAGCTCCTACGAGCAGTACTTC. Residues: CASGPDRSSYEQYF.

This clonotype is a singleton in its sample. J is TRBJ1-3 and V is TRBV27; TRBD1 aligns across 8 bases. The ends lost 5 bases at V and 8 bases at J; junction bases unmatched: 8. This CDR3 comprises 14 residues. Germline CDR1 and CDR2: MNHEY and SMNVEV (reference sequence). The CDR3 loop is CASSLRGHPDTIYF. For the CDR3, the DNA is TGTGCCAGCAGTCTCAGGGGGCATCCCGACACCATATATTTT.

This clonotype was counted many times. The chain links TRBV7-9 to TRBJ2-1, with D perhaps TRBD2 (5 bases). The V gene's germline CDR1 is SEHNR and CDR2 FQNEAQ (reference sequence). V gave up 5 bases and J gave up 6 bases, with 17 bases separating them. The CDR3 has 15 residues. In DNA form, the CDR3 reads TGTGCCAGCAGCCCCGGGGTCTATTCTTTCAATGAGCAGTTCTTC. Translating it yields CASSPGVYSFNEQFF. Variable domain in full (rest from reference TRBV7-9 and TRBJ2-1): DTGVSQNPRHKITKRGQNVTFRCDPISEHNRLYWYRQTLGQGPEFLTYFQNEAQLEKSRLLSDRFSAERPKGSFSTLEIQRTEQGDSAMYLCASSPGVYSFNEQFFGPGTRLTVL.

This clonotype appeared a few times. The chain links TRBV24-1 to TRBJ2-2; the D is unclear. From germline, CDR1 is KGHDR and CDR2 SFDVKD. V lost 5 bases to trimming and J lost 6 bases, with 12 bases between them. CDR3 size: 14 residues. The CDR3 DNA follows: TGTGCCACCAGTGGGGTGCTCAGGTCCGGGGAGCTGTTTTTT. It specifies CATSGVLRSGELFF.

This clonotype was seen once. A much larger clone lies a single base off, so this may be a read error. This chain uses TRBV10-3 with TRBJ1-5, with TRBD1 matching over 7 bases. The CDR3 spans 15 residues. CDR1 and CDR2 from the germline V gene are ENHRY and SYGVKD. The CDR3 DNA reads TGTGCCATCAGTGAGAAGGGGACAGAATATCAGCCCCGGCATTTT. Translating gives CAISEKGTEYQPRHF.

This clonotype was counted at least ten times. The chain carries TRBV12-3 or TRBV12-4 and TRBJ2-5; the D call may be TRBD1 or TRBD2 (5 bases each). The CDR3 runs 12 residues. V lost 6 bases and J lost 9, with 14 bases in between. The CDR3 nucleotides read TGTGCCAGCAGGTCTCCCGGGACCCCCCAGTACTTC. It is translated as CASRSPGTPQYF.

Ten or more counts support this clonotype. The chain joins TRBV3-1 to TRBJ2-2, with D possibly matching TRBD1 (5 bases). V lost 0 bases, J lost 6 bases, and 8 bases lay in between. Germline CDR1 and CDR2: LGHDT and YNNKEL (reference sequence). The CDR3 length is 14 residues. The CDR3 region has the DNA TGTGCCAGCAGCCAAGATCAGGGCGCCGGGGAGCTGTTTTTT. Its translation is CASSQDQGAGELFF. Based on the CDR3 plus reference TRBV3-1 and TRBJ2-2, the full variable domain is DTAVSQTPKYLVTQMGNDKSIKCEQNLGHDTMYWYKQDSKKFLKIMFSYNNKELIINETVPNRFSPKSPDKAHLNLHINSLELGDSAVYFCASSQDQGAGELFFGEGSRLTVL.

In regard to this clonotype: An end of the junction does not agree with germline; a read error may underlie this. The chain combines TRBV19 with TRBJ2-2, with TRBD2 identical over 11 bases. Germline V gene data show CDR1 as LNHDA and CDR2 as SQIVND (reference sequence). The length of the CDR3 is 18 residues. CDR3 bases: TGTGCCGGTAGTATCATAGGGACTAGCGGAGATTACACCGGGGAGCTGTTTTTT. Translation: CAGSIIGTSGDYTGELFF.

Many counts were recorded for this clonotype. The gene calls are TRBV7-9 and TRBJ2-3, with TRBD1 identical over 7 bases. V lost 2 bases, J lost 1 base, and 3 bases stayed unmatched. This CDR3 is 15 amino acids long. CDR1 is SEHNR, CDR2 FQNEAQ, per germline (reference sequence). The CDR3 loop reads CASSLSGQGTDTQYF. The CDR3 DNA reads TGTGCCAGCAGCTTATCCGGACAGGGCACAGATACGCAGTATTTT.

This clonotype was found a few times. This chain uses TRBV19 with TRBJ2-7; D ambiguous. Trimming pared 0 bases from V and 4 bases from J, leaving 13 bases between. There are 15 residues in the CDR3. The germline CDR1 and CDR2 sequences are LNHDA and SQIVND (reference sequence). CDR3 DNA: TGTGCCAGTAGTATAGAAGTGGGATCGAATTACGAGCAGTACTTC. It specifies CASSIEVGSNYEQYF.

CDR3 nucleotide sequence: TGTGCCAGCAGCCAAGAGGCTAGCGGGAGGACTCGAAGCACAGATACGCAGTATTTT. Translating gives CASSQEASGRTRSTDTQYF. The J gene is TRBJ2-3, the V gene TRBV3-1; 11 bases fit TRBD2. The CDR3 length is 19 residues. V was pared by 0 bases and J by 0 bases, with 8 bases of the junction left unmatched. From germline, CDR1 is LGHDT and CDR2 YNNKEL (reference sequence).

V is TRBV6-1 and J is TRBJ2-3; TRBD1 agrees at 8 bases. The CDR3 runs 15 residues. Germline V CDR1 and CDR2: MNHNS, SASEGT. V dropped 6 bases and J dropped 4; count of bases not matched to a gene: 9. The CDR3 nucleotides read TGTGCCAGCAGCCGGGACGACAGGGGATCAGATACGCAGTATTTT. This codes for CASSRDDRGSDTQYF.

This rearrangement joins TRBV2 to TRBJ2-1, with D perhaps TRBD2 (5 bases). CDR1 is SNHLY and CDR2 is FYNNEI in the germline V gene. V shed 11 bases and J shed 0 bases, with 23 bases lying between them. The CDR3 covers 17 residues. Here the CDR3 DNA reads TGTGCCGGCACCCAGCAGCATAGCGCTGCCTCCTACAATGAGCAGTTCTTC. It specifies CAGTQQHSAASYNEQFF.

The chain has TRBV28 and TRBJ2-1, with 9 nucleotides matching TRBD2. The CDR3 has 15 residues. CDR1 MDHEN and CDR2 SYDVKM come from the germline V gene. V lost 6 bases, J lost 5 bases, and 8 bases stayed unmatched. Written as DNA, the CDR3 is TGTGCCAGCAGGACCGGGACTAGCCTAAACAATGAGCAGTTCTTC. Protein: CASRTGTSLNNEQFF.

Only a few counts were recorded for this clonotype. The chain joins TRBV24-1 to TRBJ2-3, with D hard to call. The length of the CDR3 is 15 residues. Trimming cost V 4 bases and J 2 bases, with 12 bases left between them. CDR1 is KGHDR, CDR2 SFDVKD, per germline. CDR3 residues: CATSDSREPTDTQYF. For the CDR3, the DNA is TGTGCCACCAGTGACTCCCGAGAGCCCACAGATACGCAGTATTTT.

Many counts were recorded for this clonotype. This rearrangement joins TRBV5-1 to TRBJ2-2; the D gene is possibly TRBD1 (5 bases). The CDR3 has 16 residues. The germline CDR1 and CDR2 sequences are SGHRS and YFSETQ. Trimming removed 1 base at V and 0 bases at J, with 10 bases between. The CDR3: CASSLLGHSNTGELFF. For the CDR3, the DNA is TGCGCCAGCAGCTTGTTAGGACATTCGAACACCGGGGAGCTGTTTTTT.

This clonotype appeared many times. V and J are TRBV6-5 and TRBJ1-1; possible D gene TRBD1, 5 bases. The germline V gene has CDR1 MNHEY and CDR2 SVGAGI. The ends were cut back, 2 bases at V and 1 base at J, with 11 bases in the middle. This CDR3 is 15 amino acids long. CDR3 DNA sequence: TGTGCCAGCAGTTACCCCGGGGGAGAGAACACTGAAGCTTTCTTT. Encoded protein: CASSYPGGENTEAFF.

This clonotype was observed at least ten times. The chain joins TRBV19 to TRBJ1-1, with TRBD1 identical over 10 bases. Per germline, CDR1 LNHDA and CDR2 SQIVND (reference sequence). V shed 2 bases and J 5 bases; nucleotides not matched to a gene: 8. The length of the CDR3 is 16 residues. The chain's CDR3 is CASSIRDRGRRTEAFF. The DNA for the CDR3 is TGTGCCAGTAGTATAAGGGACAGGGGCAGACGGACTGAAGCTTTCTTT.